This entry concerns a single T cell receptor (beta chain). TCRdb's table, derived via immunoSEQ multiplex PCR, lists solely in-frame clones and lacks some. In the table there are around 60,000 clones, 60% to 75% of which are singletons. V dropped 0 bases and J dropped 0 bases, with 12 bases sitting between them. This CDR3 spans 17 amino acids. The germline V gene encodes CDR1 LGHNA and CDR2 YSLEER. This specimen comes from a study of blood T cell repertoires in COVID-19. This receptor was identified in a woman older than 75 with acute or convalescent COVID-19. Sequencing was carried out using peripheral blood. The chain employs TRBV4-3 and TRBJ1-5; D unresolved. The CDR3 DNA reads as TGCGCCAGCAGCCAAGATCGAGGGCGTTATAGCAATCAGCCCCAGCATTTT. Amino acid sequence: CASSQDRGRYSNQPQHF.